The present TCR beta chain was sequenced within a study of T cell responses to AZD1222 COVID-19 vaccine (dated by TCRdb to the early 2020s). In terms of the full investigation: AZD1222 recipients given second doses at about 4 weeks or at about 12 weeks were pooled, since spike-specific TCR depth and breadth were not found to differ between the two schedules. A total of 233 trial participants underwent TCR sequencing, of whom about 210 had received two doses of AZD1222 and about 25 had received two doses of the MenACWY control vaccine. Enrollment into the trials was organized by age into subgroups of 18-55, 56-69 and 70-plus years, and those subgroups contained roughly 140, 27 and 60 TCR-sequenced participants, respectively.

The CDR3 regions of human TCRbeta chains were subjected to immunosequencing. The source study handled its data this way. TCRs in the repertoires were matched against a reference library of SARS-CoV-2-specific TCRs that had been generated with the MIRA antigen-specificity platform. Breadth was defined as the fraction of unique TCRs that were SARS-CoV-2-associated. Depth was defined as the fraction of total T cells that were SARS-CoV-2-associated. Each spike-specific TCR was assigned to its reactive spike region and to a CD4 or CD8 class using the MIRA data. Log10-transformed breadth and depth values were compared by one-way ANOVA with Sidak's multiple comparisons tests. In TCRdb, the immuneACCESS table is reduced to in-frame sequences with V and J assigned. These tables do not hold every clone; where another copy was compared, an unresolved V gene accounts for under half, and the others remain unexplained. That table is the source of V, J and clone size, and D and trimming were worked out from the DNA. Within this sample are 150,000 to 200,000 clones, with about 94% of them counted one time only. The top ten clonotypes cover roughly 9.8% of the sample.

Study-wide conclusions, independent of this receptor: Participants were mostly white British and included more females than males, and it was suggested by the authors that clonal diversity may have been underestimated. A significant rise in spike-specific TCR breadth and depth was observed after two AZD1222 doses relative to day 0 and relative to MenACWY recipients. Because no day 14 peak-response samples were available, the repertoires could be characterized only after the peak T cell response. Vaccine-associated CD4 TCRs spanned the whole spike protein, with dominant responses in regions 160-218 and 743-854. Conclusions about previously exposed vaccinees were limited because only six AZD1222 recipients were SARS-CoV-2 seropositive at baseline. Nearly half of unique spike-specific TCRs reportedly recognized epitopes outside regions mutated in the B.1.351 and B.1.1.7 variants. The 56-69-year group was small, and its depth increase did not reach significance, likely because of low power.

The sample's time point, from its label and the paper: baseline before first vaccination. Vaccinee samples were obtained from the UK trials COV001 and COV002, which included a single-blind randomized controlled phase 2/3 trial of AZD1222 (ChAdOx1 nCoV-19) in healthy adults. Trial participant PBMC samples were collected at day 0 and day 28 after the second dose for TCRbeta chain sequencing. As to this clone: The antigen this receptor binds is unknown. Base qualities are not at hand, and no much larger clone is one base apart.

The CDR3 sequence holds 15 residues, the cysteine and phenylalanine included. Only the CDR3 part of the read is kept: 45 bases, read in frame from the first base. CDR1 and CDR2, per the germline V gene (reference sequence), are MNHEY and SMNVEV. Trimming removed 1 base from V and 0 bases from J; the gene matches leave 3 bases unexplained. The source of this sequence is an adult in good health. Sequencing used peripheral blood, obtained on day 0 of AZD1222 vaccination. Recombination joined TRBV27 with TRBJ2-7; TRBD2 matches 7 bases in the middle. The DNA is TGTGCCAGCAGTTTATGGGGGGGAGTCTCCTACGAGCAGTACTTC. Its protein product is CASSLWGGVSYEQYF.